The 2 T cell receptor beta chains presented below share a single source sample, sequenced in a study of cytomegalovirus exposure and HLA in healthy donors. PCR was performed using 60 Vbeta and 13 Jbeta primers. Produced via immunoSEQ multiplex PCR; TCRdb's table is partial and in-frame only. The data hold about 170,000 clones, with approximately 81% observed a single time. Sample: PBMCs. These receptors were obtained from a woman in her fifties or sixties in good health and CMV-seronegative.

Only one count was recorded for this clone. The CDR3 loop is CAWSALPTSASTDTQYF. The DNA for the CDR3 is TGTGCCTGGAGTGCCCTCCCGACTAGCGCTAGCACAGATACGCAGTATTTT. The V gene is TRBV30, the J gene TRBJ2-3; TRBD2 matches 8 bases. V trimming: 1 base; J trimming: 0 bases; junction bases outside the gene matches: 9. This CDR3 has 17 amino acids. In germline, CDR1 is GTSNPN, CDR2 SVGIG (reference sequence).

In nucleotides, the CDR3 is TGTGCCAGCAGCAACACCAGGGGGCGCGACACTGAAGCTTTCTTT. Translating it yields CASSNTRGRDTEAFF. This chain uses TRBV7-8 with TRBJ1-1; 8 bases agree with TRBD1. V lost 5 bases to trimming and J lost 3 bases; unmatched junction nucleotides: 8. This CDR3 has 15 amino acids. The germline V gene encodes CDR1 SGHVS and CDR2 FQNEAQ.